This T cell receptor beta chain was retrieved from a study of CD8+ T cells in alopecia areata. Study results and caveats: In lesional scalp, particularly from alopecia totalis/universalis, clonality was higher than in normal scalp.

Isolated RNA was reverse transcribed into cDNA used as the sequencing template. The assay was immunoSEQ multiplex PCR, and TCRdb's table has in-frame clones only and misses some. The sample carries 95,000 to 150,000 clones, around 45% recorded once. Alopecia areata patients provided lesional scalp punch biopsies and peripheral blood. This clone was recorded a few times. Antigen specificity is unknown. This CDR3 comprises 14 residues. V dropped 0 bases and J dropped 4 bases, with 8 bases sitting between them. Germline V gene data show CDR1 as ENHRY and CDR2 as SYGVKD. The sample consisted of NKG2D-low CD8+ T cells sorted from blood. The rearrangement uses TRBV10-3 and TRBJ2-3; D unresolved. This TCR was recovered from a human donor with alopecia areata. This CDR3 is CAISESLSPDTQYF. The CDR3 region has the DNA TGTGCCATCAGTGAGTCGTTGTCCCCAGATACGCAGTATTTT.